The 5 T cell receptor beta chains given below trace back to one sample, sequenced in a study of shared clonotypes between healthy human individuals. Clones were sequenced by immunoSEQ multiplex PCR, and TCRdb holds only the in-frame ones, with some missing. The sample has roughly 490,000 clones, less than 80% seen once; the top ten hold 10% to 15%. Sequenced input: PBMCs. The receptor source for this set is a woman between 40 and 55 years old in good health. Some clones in this sample may be carry-over from other donors' samples.

At least ten counts were recorded for this clone. CDR3: CSVEETSGSGGELFF. The CDR3 DNA reads TGCAGCGTTGAAGAAACTAGCGGGAGCGGCGGGGAGCTGTTTTTT. The chain joins TRBV29-1 to TRBJ2-2, with 11 bases fitting TRBD2. V trimming: 0 bases; J trimming: 7 bases; junction bases outside the gene matches: 4. The CDR3 runs to 15 residues. The germline V gene encodes CDR1 SQVTM and CDR2 ANQGSEA.

V and J are TRBV15 and TRBJ1-2; TRBD1 matches 8 bases. The CDR3 loop spans 16 amino acids. With 0 bases clipped from V and 13 bases from J, the junction kept 16 bases outside the gene matches. Germline V gene data show CDR1 as LNHNV and CDR2 as YYDKDF (reference sequence). This chain's CDR3 is CATSREAGAGGYVGTF. The CDR3 DNA sequence: TGTGCCACCAGCAGAGAGGCGGGGGCAGGGGGCTACGTGGGCACCTTC.

This clone was seen a single time. The chain links TRBV7-3 to TRBJ2-5; D perhaps matches TRBD2 (6 bases). The length of the CDR3 is 16 residues. V was clipped by 5 bases and J by 1 base, with 17 bases between them. Germline loops: CDR1 SGHTA, CDR2 FQGTGA. The CDR3 bases are TGTGCCAGCAGCCAAACTCGGACCGGGGGCCAAGAGACCCAGTACTTC. This gives the protein CASSQTRTGGQETQYF.

This clone showed up just a few times. This rearrangement joins TRBV5-4 to TRBJ1-4, with D perhaps TRBD1 (6 bases). The length of the CDR3 is 16 residues. V lost 4 bases and J 0 bases, leaving 13 bases between the germline ends. The germline V gene encodes CDR1 SGHNT and CDR2 YYREEE (reference sequence). CDR3 nucleotides: TGTGCCAGCAGCCAAGGACCAGGGGCAACTAATGAAAAACTGTTTTTT. Amino acids: CASSQGPGATNEKLFF.

The V call is TRBV9, the J call TRBJ2-7; the match to TRBD2 covers 9 bases. Germline CDR1 and CDR2: SGDLS and YYNGEE. The CDR3 length is 13 residues. V trimming: 7 bases; J trimming: 7 bases; junction bases outside the gene matches: 9. CDR3 amino acids: CASSPGLAGEQYF. The DNA of the CDR3 is TGTGCCAGCTCCCCCGGGCTAGCGGGAGAGCAGTACTTC.